This entry describes one T cell receptor (beta chain). The target antigen is unknown. This specimen belongs to a study of response to subunit inactivated influenza vaccine. TCRdb used MiXCR to reprocess the RT-PCR reads, holding one entry per CDR3 protein. The data show about 520,000 distinct CDR3 sequences, around 25% seen once. Study results and caveats: Authors suggested each seasonal influenza vaccination recruits few new T cells.

The CDR3 extends over 15 amino acids. Germline CDR1 and CDR2: MNHEY and SVGEGT. Trimming left V 2 bases short and J 7 bases short, with 15 bases between. Sequencing was performed on CD4+ T cells sorted from PBMCs, taken roughly 5 days after vaccination. The chain links TRBV6-2 or TRBV6-3 to TRBJ2-1; no firm D call. This TCR came from a man aged 50 or older who received an inactivated influenza vaccine. Here the CDR3 reads CASSYVSSALNEQFF. CDR3 nucleotide sequence: TGTGCCAGCAGTTACGTATCCAGCGCGTTGAATGAGCAGTTCTTC.